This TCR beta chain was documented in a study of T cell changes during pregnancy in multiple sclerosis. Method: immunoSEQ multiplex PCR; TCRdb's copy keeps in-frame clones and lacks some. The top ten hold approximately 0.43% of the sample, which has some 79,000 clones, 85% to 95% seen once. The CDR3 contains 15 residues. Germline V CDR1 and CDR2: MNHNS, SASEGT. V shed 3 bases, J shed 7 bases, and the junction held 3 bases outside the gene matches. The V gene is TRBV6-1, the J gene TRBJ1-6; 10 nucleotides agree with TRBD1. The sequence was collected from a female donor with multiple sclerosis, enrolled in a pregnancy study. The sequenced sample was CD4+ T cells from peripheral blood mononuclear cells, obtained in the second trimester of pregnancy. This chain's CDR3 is CASSDRTGGNSPLHF. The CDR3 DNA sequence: TGTGCCAGCAGTGATAGGACAGGGGGGAATTCACCCCTCCACTTT.